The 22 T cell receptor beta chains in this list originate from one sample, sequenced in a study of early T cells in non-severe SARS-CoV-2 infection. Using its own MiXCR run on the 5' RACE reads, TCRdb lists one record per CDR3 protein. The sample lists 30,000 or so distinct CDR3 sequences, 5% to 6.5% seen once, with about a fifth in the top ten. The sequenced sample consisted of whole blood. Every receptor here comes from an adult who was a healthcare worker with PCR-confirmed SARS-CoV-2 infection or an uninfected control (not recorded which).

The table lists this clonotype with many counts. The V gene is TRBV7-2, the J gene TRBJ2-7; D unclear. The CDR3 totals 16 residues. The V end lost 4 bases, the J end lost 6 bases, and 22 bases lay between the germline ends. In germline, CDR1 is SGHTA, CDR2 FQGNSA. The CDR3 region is CASSSLTSRPSSEQYF. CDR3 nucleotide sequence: TGTGCCAGCAGCTCCCTGACCTCCCGCCCCTCCAGCGAGCAGTACTTC.

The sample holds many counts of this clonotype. The CDR3 loop reads CATSDPLSGGETQYF. CDR3 nucleotides: TGTGCCACCAGTGATCCCCTCTCAGGCGGTGAGACCCAGTACTTC. The chain carries TRBV24-1 and TRBJ2-5; unclear D gene. This CDR3 is built from 15 residues. V shed 3 bases and J shed 5 bases, with 15 bases lying between them. CDR1 is KGHDR, CDR2 SFDVKD, per germline.

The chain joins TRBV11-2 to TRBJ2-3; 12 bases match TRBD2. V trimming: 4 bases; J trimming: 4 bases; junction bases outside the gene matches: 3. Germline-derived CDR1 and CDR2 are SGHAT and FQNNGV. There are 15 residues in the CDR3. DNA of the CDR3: TGTGCCAGCAGCTCTCTAGCGGGAGGGCCAGATACGCAGTATTTT. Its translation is CASSSLAGGPDTQYF.

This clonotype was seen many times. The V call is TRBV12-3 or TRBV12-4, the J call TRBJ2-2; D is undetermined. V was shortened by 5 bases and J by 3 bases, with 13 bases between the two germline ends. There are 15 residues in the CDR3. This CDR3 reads CASSTGHLYTGELFF. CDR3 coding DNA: TGTGCCAGCAGTACCGGCCACCTGTACACCGGGGAGCTGTTTTTT.

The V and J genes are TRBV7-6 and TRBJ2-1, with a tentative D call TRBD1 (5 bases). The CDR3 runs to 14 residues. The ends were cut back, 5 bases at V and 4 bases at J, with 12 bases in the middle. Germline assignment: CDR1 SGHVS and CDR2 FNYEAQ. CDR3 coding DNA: TGTGCCAGCAGCCCACTTGACAGATACAATGAGCAGTTCTTC. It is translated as CASSPLDRYNEQFF.

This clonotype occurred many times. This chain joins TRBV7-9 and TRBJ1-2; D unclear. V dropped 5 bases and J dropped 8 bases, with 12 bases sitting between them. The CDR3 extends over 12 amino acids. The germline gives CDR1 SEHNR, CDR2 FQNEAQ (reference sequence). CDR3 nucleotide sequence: TGTGCCAGCAGCCCCCTGTGGGAGGGCTACACCTTC. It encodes CASSPLWEGYTF. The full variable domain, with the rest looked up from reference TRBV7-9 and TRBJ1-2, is DTGVSQNPRHKITKRGQNVTFRCDPISEHNRLYWYRQTLGQGPEFLTYFQNEAQLEKSRLLSDRFSAERPKGSFSTLEIQRTEQGDSAMYLCASSPLWEGYTFGSGTRLTVV.

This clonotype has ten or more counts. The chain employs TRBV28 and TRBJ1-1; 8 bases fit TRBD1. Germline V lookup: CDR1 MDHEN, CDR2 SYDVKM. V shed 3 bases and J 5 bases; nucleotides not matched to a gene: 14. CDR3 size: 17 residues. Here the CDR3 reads CASSLMGGQGAGTEAFF. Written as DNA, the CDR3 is TGTGCCAGCAGTTTGATGGGGGGCCAGGGGGCAGGGACTGAAGCTTTCTTT.

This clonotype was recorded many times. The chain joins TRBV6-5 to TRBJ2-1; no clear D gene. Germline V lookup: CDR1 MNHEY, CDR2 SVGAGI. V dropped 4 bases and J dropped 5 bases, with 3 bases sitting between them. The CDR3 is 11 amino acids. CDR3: CASSFHNEQFF. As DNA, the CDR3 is TGTGCCAGCAGTTTCCACAATGAGCAGTTCTTC.

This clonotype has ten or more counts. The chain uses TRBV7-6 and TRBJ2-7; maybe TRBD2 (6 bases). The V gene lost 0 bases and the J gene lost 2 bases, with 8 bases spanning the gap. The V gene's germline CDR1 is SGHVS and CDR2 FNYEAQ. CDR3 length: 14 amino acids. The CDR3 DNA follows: TGTGCCAGCAGCTTAGCGGGAGGTACCTACGAGCAGTACTTC. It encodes CASSLAGGTYEQYF.

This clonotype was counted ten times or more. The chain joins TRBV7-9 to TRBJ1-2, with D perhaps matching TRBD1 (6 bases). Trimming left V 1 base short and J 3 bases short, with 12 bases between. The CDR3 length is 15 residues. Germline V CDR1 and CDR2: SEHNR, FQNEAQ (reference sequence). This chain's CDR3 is CASSLEDRPYYGYTF. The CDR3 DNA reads TGTGCCAGCAGCTTAGAGGACAGACCTTACTATGGCTACACCTTC.

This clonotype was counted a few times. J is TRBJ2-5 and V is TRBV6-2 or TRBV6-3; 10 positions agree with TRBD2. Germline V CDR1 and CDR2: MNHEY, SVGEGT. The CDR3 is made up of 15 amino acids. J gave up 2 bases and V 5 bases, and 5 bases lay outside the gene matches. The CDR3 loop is CASSPLAGEQETQYF. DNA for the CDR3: TGTGCCAGCAGTCCGCTAGCGGGGGAACAAGAGACCCAGTACTTC.

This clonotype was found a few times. Here the CDR3 reads CASSLPRAGPLYGYTF. The CDR3 nucleotides are TGTGCCAGTAGCTTACCTCGGGCAGGTCCTCTCTATGGCTACACCTTC. The chain has TRBV19 and TRBJ1-2; D is unclear. This CDR3 is built from 16 residues. Trimming shortened V by 6 bases and J by 4 bases, and 21 bases separated the two germline ends. From germline, CDR1 is LNHDA and CDR2 SQIVND (reference sequence).

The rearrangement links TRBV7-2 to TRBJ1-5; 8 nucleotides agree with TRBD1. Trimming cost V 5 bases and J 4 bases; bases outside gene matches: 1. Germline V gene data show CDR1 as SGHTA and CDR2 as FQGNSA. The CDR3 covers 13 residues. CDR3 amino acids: CASSGQGNQPQHF. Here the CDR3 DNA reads TGTGCCAGCAGCGGACAGGGTAATCAGCCCCAGCATTTT.

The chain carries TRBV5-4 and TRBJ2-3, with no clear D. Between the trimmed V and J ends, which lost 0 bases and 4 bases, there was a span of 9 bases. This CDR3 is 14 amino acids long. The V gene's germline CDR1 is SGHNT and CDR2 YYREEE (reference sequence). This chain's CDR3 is CASSLELSADTQYF. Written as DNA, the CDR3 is TGTGCCAGCAGCTTGGAACTGAGCGCAGATACGCAGTATTTT.

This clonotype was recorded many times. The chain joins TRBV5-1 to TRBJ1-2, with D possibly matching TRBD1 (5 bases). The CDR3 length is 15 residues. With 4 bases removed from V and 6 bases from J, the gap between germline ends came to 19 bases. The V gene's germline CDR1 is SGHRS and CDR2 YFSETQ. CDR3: CASSSRDPKEDGYTF. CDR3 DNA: TGCGCCAGCAGCAGTAGGGACCCCAAGGAGGATGGCTACACCTTC.

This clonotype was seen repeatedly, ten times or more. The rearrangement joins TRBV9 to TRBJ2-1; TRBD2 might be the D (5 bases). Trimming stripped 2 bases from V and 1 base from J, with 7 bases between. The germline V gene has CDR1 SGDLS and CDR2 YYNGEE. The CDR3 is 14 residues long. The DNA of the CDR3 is TGTGCCAGCAGCGTCGGACTTTCCTACAATGAGCAGTTCTTC. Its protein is CASSVGLSYNEQFF.

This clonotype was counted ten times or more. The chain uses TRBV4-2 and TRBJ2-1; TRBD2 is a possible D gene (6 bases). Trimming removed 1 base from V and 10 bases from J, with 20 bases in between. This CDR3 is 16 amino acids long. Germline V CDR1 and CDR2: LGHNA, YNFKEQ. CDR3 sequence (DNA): TGTGCCAGCAGCCAAGGGGCGGGACCCGCCCGGGAGGAGCAGTTCTTC. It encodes CASSQGAGPAREEQFF.

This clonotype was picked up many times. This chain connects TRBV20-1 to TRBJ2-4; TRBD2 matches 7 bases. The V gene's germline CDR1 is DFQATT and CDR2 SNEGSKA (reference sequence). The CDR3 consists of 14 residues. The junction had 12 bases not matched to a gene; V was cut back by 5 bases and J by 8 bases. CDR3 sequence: CSAANSKRGHIQYF. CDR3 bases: TGCAGTGCTGCTAATTCGAAGCGGGGACACATTCAGTACTTC.

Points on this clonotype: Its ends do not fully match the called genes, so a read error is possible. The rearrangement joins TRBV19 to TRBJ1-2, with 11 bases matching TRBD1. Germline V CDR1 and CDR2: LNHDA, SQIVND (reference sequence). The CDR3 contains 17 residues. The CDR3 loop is CARSITDRGPANYGYTF. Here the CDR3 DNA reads TGTGCCAGAAGTATCACGGACAGGGGGCCCGCTAACTATGGCTACACCTTC.

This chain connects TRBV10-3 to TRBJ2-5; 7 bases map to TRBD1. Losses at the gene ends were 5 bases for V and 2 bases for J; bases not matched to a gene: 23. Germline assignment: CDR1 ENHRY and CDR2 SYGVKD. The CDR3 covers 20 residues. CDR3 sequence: CAISRRDSGLLSLSQETQYF. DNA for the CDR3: TGTGCCATCAGTCGCCGGGACAGTGGACTCCTTAGTCTATCGCAAGAGACCCAGTACTTC.

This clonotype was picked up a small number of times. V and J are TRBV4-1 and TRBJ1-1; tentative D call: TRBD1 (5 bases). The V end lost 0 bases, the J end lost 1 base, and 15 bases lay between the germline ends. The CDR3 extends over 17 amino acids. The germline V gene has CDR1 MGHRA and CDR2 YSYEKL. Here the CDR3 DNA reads TGCGCCAGCAGCCAAGATTGGTTCCGGGACCCGAACACTGAAGCTTTCTTT. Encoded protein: CASSQDWFRDPNTEAFF.

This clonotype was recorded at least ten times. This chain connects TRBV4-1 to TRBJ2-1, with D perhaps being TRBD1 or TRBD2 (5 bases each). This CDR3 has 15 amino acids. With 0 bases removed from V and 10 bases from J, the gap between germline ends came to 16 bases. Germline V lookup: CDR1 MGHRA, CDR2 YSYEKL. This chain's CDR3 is CASSQDLPSGSEQFF. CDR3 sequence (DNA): TGCGCCAGCAGCCAAGATCTTCCGTCAGGGAGCGAGCAGTTCTTC.